This T cell receptor beta chain came from a study of identical twins. Overall study findings and caveats: It was out-of-frame TCR alpha sharing in monozygotic twins that models underestimated. Invariant MAIT and iNKT cells could partly confound zero-insertion analyses.

After template switching added a universal primer site, the resulting cDNA carried unique molecular identifiers. TCRdb used MiXCR to reprocess the 5' RACE reads, holding one entry per CDR3 protein. The sample has more than 1.5 million distinct CDR3 sequences; 25% to 35% are singletons. This clonotype was seen a handful of times. Its antigen is not identified. The receptor was derived from a newborn girl in good health. The specimen sequenced was cord blood.

The CDR3 loop is CSARAPDGNYGYTF. The CDR3 bases are TGCAGTGCTAGAGCCCCGGACGGGAACTATGGCTACACCTTC. The rearrangement links TRBV20-1 to TRBJ1-2; D gene uncertain. Trimming cost V 1 base and J 2 bases, with 11 bases left between them. Germline V gives CDR1 DFQATT, CDR2 SNEGSKA (reference sequence). The CDR3 length is 14 residues.